This TCR beta chain was identified during a study of T cells in women clearing cervical HPV infection (dated by TCRdb to 2017 to 2018). For the study in its entirety: The cases were some 26 women with histologically confirmed HPV16-related CIN3 or worse, and 2 of those women had invasive cancers. In the parent cohort, around 10,000 women aged 18 or older were enrolled in Guanacaste, Costa Rica, during 1993 to 1994 and then followed for under 9 years. The 20 to 25 controls were women who cleared a single incident HPV16 infection within 12 months without developing precancer or cancer. HLA typing was available for only a few women, so HLA type could not be excluded as a confounder. A median age of nearly 35 years was observed in cases versus 38 to 45 in controls, and no significant differences in baseline characteristics were found. Five blinded duplicates per group were added as quality controls, so that approximately 60 samples were obtained: about 50 participants and 10 replicates. For cases, a median interval of approximately 140 days, with an interquartile range of 90 to 200 days, was observed between lesion detection and blood sampling. Blood from cases was collected at the visit where the lesion was first found, while blood from controls was collected once the infection could no longer be detected. The exploratory proof-of-principle case-control study was nested within the Guanacaste HPV Natural History Study in Costa Rica and compared TCR repertoires across cervical HPV16 outcomes. Cases and controls were matched on age within five years and on year of sample collection.

CDR1 and CDR2, per the germline V gene, are SGHDT and YYEEEE. Taken from cysteine to phenylalanine, the CDR3 has 15 residues. Only the CDR3 bases that were read are kept: 36 of them, in frame from base 1. Every participant had a single incident cervical HPV16 infection, and women with prevalent HPV16 infections were excluded. Cervical HPV DNA was detected with MY09/MY11 PCR, and genotyping was done with dot-blot hybridization. Under 17 mL of heparinized blood was centrifuged, after which the buffy coat was aliquoted, frozen at -30 degrees C, and then stored at -80 degrees C. QIAGEN kits were used to extract genomic DNA from buffy coat specimens. Paper-wide results and their limitations: Lower TRBV6-7 relative abundance was observed in cases than in controls (around 0.1% versus 0.15%; Bonferroni P = 0.0008). Because the number of T cells per sample was unknown, the richness differences could reflect varying T-cell content rather than repertoire biology. Whether associations preceded infection or resulted from infection could not be shown with the cross-sectional design, and effector/memory subsets and HPV-specific T cells were not isolated. By combining richness with V gene abundances, random forest classifiers separated cases from controls with an estimated AUC of just over 0.8. TCR repertoire richness was significantly higher in CIN3+ cases than in controls across sequencing depths, while evenness did not differ.

TCR beta CDR3 regions were amplified by multiplex PCR from an average of about 1,100 ng genomic DNA per sample using the immunoSEQ assay. The assay corrected primer bias using a complete synthetic TCR repertoire to establish an amplification baseline. The amplicons were sequenced using the Illumina platform. On the study's bioinformatics: Error correction of the sequences involved clustering with frequency ratios plus a modified nearest-neighbor algorithm, after which the sequences were analyzed in the immunoSEQ Analyzer using IMGT gene definitions. At each rarefaction depth, TCR richness and evenness were averaged across 20 rarefaction repeats, and any sample with fewer sequences than the depth was left out. Wilcoxon rank sum tests with FDR correction were used to compare relative abundances of V, D and J genes between the groups. For the blinded duplicates, the intraclass correlation was 95.6% for TCR richness and averaged 76.4% across 70 or so gene segments. The source is immuneACCESS, and TCRdb retained only in-frame sequences with V and J called. Part of the clones is not carried over; for the studies checked, unresolved V genes explain less than half of this, and the remainder is unexplained. V and J calls and clone size are as listed in that table; D and trimming were resolved from the DNA. The sample's own table lists 40,000 to 60,000 clones. The ten largest clones represent approximately 1% of the sample.

Worth noting for this clone: The antigen this receptor binds is unknown. The CDR3 end falls 3 residues outside the read, so it is completed with the germline J gene.

The rearranged segments are TRBV5-6 and TRBJ1-2; possibly the D gene is TRBD1, per 6 matching bases. This clonotype was obtained from a woman aged 18-69 years with a cervical HPV16 infection that either progressed to CIN3+ or cleared (not recorded which). The source material was blood buffy coat. The DNA read from the CDR3 is TGTGCCAGCAGCAGGGACATTTTCAGCACAGATACC. Translated, this gives CASSRDIFSTDT. The whole CDR3 sequence reads CASSRDIFSTDTYTF.